Following are 11 T cell receptor beta chains from one sample sequenced in a study of cytomegalovirus exposure and HLA in healthy donors. The PCR ran on 60 Vbeta and 13 Jbeta primers. Repertoires were generated with immunoSEQ multiplex PCR, while TCRdb's copy carries only in-frame clones and drops some. Among 150,000 to 200,000 clones listed, around four fifths were seen once. Input material: PBMCs. The receptors come from a man aged 45-65 years in good health and CMV-seropositive.

Comments on this clone: Germline and junction disagree at one end, which may indicate a read error. The rearrangement joins TRBV14 to TRBJ2-7; weak D call: TRBD2 (5 bases). CDR1 is SGHDN and CDR2 is FVKESK in the germline V gene. This CDR3 region has 12 residues. CDR3 region: CASSHAGVRYSF. DNA of the CDR3: TGTGCCAGCAGCCACGCCGGGGTCAGGTACTCCTTC.

This sequence joins TRBV2 and TRBJ2-3; D possibly corresponds to TRBD2 (6 bases). This CDR3 comprises 14 residues. Trimming shortened V by 6 bases and J by 5 bases, and 15 bases separated the two germline ends. Germline lookup yields CDR1 SNHLY and CDR2 FYNNEI. The CDR3: CASRRDSQEDTQYF. DNA of the CDR3: TGTGCCAGCAGACGGGACTCGCAGGAAGATACGCAGTATTTT.

The V call is TRBV5-1, the J call TRBJ2-2; 14 positions agree with TRBD2. The germline V gene has CDR1 SGHRS and CDR2 YFSETQ. CDR3 length: 16 amino acids. Unmatched junction bases numbered 3, after V lost 4 bases and J lost 4 bases. The CDR3 DNA reads as TGCGCCAGCAGCCAAGGGACTAGCGGGAGCACCGGGGAGCTGTTTTTT. The encoded protein is CASSQGTSGSTGELFF.

CDR3 bases: TGTGCCAGCAGAGAACCAGGACAGGAATCTACCTACGAGCAGTACTTC. This gives the protein CASREPGQESTYEQYF. The rearrangement uses TRBV6-4 and TRBJ2-7; TRBD1 aligns across 7 bases. Unmatched junction bases numbered 13, after V lost 6 bases and J lost 2 bases. Germline-derived CDR1 and CDR2 are MRHNA and SNTAGT. The CDR3 contains 16 residues.

The CDR3 is CASSLAGQGRAFF. Written as DNA, the CDR3 is TGCGCCAGCAGCTTGGCGGGACAGGGGAGGGCTTTCTTT. The rearrangement joins TRBV5-1 to TRBJ1-1, with 10 bases aligning to TRBD1. CDR3 length equals 13 residues. V dropped 0 bases and J dropped 11; count of bases not matched to a gene: 4. Per the germline V gene, CDR1 is SGHRS and CDR2 is YFSETQ.

As regards this clone: Germline and junction disagree at one end, which may indicate a read error. This chain joins TRBV28 and TRBJ2-2; 7 nucleotides agree with TRBD1. The CDR3 covers 14 residues. Germline CDR1 reads MDHEN; CDR2 reads SYDVKM. The CDR3 DNA reads TGTGCCAGCAGGAAAAGACAGGGCACCGGGGAGCTGCTTTTT. Translation: CASRKRQGTGELLF. The full variable domain, its missing parts supplied by reference TRBV28 and TRBJ2-2, is DVKVTQSSRYLVKRTGEKVFLECVQDMDHENMFWYRQDPGLGLRLIYFSYDVKMKEKGDIPEGYSVSREKKERFSLILESASTNQTSMYLCASRKRQGTGELLFGEGSRLTVL.

The CDR3 nucleotides read TGTGCCAGCAGCTTAGCGATCGAACTGGAGCAGTACTTC. It yields the protein CASSLAIELEQYF. The rearrangement uses TRBV7-9 and TRBJ2-7, with no clear D. In germline, CDR1 is SEHNR, CDR2 FQNEAQ (reference sequence). This CDR3 has 13 residues. Trimming shortened V by 0 bases and J by 7 bases, and 10 bases separated the two germline ends.

This CDR3 reads CASSELAGEETQYF. CDR3 in DNA: TGTGCCAGCAGTGAACTAGCGGGAGAAGAGACCCAGTACTTC. V gene TRBV27 combines with J gene TRBJ2-5; 11 nucleotides agree with TRBD2. Germline V gene data show CDR1 as MNHEY and CDR2 as SMNVEV (reference sequence). V lost 5 bases and J lost 3; bases outside the gene matches: 2. The CDR3 has 14 amino acids.

The chain is built from TRBV6-5 and TRBJ2-1; 8 positions agree with TRBD2. The CDR3 is 13 amino acids. CDR1 is MNHEY and CDR2 is SVGAGI in the germline V gene. Trimming cost V 8 bases and J 7 bases; bases outside gene matches: 7. This CDR3 reads CASRRSGSNEQFF. For the CDR3, the DNA is TGTGCCAGCCGCAGGAGCGGGAGTAATGAGCAGTTCTTC.

This clone was detected only a few times. The V and J genes are TRBV21-1 and TRBJ2-1; no check of the table's D call, TRBD2, against the DNA was made. TRBV21-1 is a pseudogene segment. The CDR3 runs to 13 residues. CDR3 DNA: TGTGCCAGCAGCAAAGTGGTGCGGAATGAGCAGTTCTTC. Its protein is CASSKVVRNEQFF.

The genes are TRBV5-1 and TRBJ2-5; 9 positions match TRBD1. With the DNA end fitting TRBJ2-7 better, the J assignment may be wrong. Germline CDR1 is SGHRS and CDR2 is YFSETQ. The CDR3 covers 15 residues. The chain's CDR3 is CASSLAGTGSGEQYF. CDR3 DNA: TGCGCCAGCAGCTTAGCCGGGACAGGGTCCGGCGAGCAGTACTTC.